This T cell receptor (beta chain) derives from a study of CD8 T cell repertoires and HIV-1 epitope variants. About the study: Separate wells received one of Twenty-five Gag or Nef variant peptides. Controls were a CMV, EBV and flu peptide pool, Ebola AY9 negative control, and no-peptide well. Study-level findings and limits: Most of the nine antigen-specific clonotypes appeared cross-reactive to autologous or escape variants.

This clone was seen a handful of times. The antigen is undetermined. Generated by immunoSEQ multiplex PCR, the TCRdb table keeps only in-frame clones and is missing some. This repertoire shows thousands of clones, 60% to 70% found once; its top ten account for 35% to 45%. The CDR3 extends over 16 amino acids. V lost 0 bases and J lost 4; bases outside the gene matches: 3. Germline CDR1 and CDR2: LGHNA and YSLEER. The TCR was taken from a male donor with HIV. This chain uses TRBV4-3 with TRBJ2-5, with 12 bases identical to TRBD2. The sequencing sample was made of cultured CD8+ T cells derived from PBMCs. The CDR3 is CASSQDPSGGAETQYF. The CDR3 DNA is TGCGCCAGCAGCCAAGATCCTAGCGGGGGGGCAGAGACCCAGTACTTC.